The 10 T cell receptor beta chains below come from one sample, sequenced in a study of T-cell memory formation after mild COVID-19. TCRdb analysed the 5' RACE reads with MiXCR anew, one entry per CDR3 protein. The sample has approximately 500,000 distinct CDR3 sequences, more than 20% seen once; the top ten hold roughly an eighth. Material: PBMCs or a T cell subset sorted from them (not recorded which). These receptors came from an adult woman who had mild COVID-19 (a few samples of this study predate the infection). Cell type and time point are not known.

The CDR3 here is CASSFSSGIYNEQFF. The CDR3 region has the DNA TGTGCCAGCAGCTTTTCTAGCGGGATCTACAATGAGCAGTTCTTC. This sequence joins TRBV5-5 and TRBJ2-1; 9 bases agree with TRBD2. Germline-derived CDR1 and CDR2 are SGHKS and YYEKEE (reference sequence). CDR3 size: 15 residues. V gave up 2 bases and J gave up 3 bases; unmatched junction bases: 3.

The CDR3 reads CATGQANYGYTF. The CDR3 region has the DNA TGTGCCACCGGGCAGGCCAACTATGGCTACACCTTC. The V call is TRBV15, the J call TRBJ1-2; D remains ambiguous. V lost 8 bases to trimming and J lost 2 bases, with 9 bases between them. The CDR3 has 12 residues. Germline CDR1 reads LNHNV; CDR2 reads YYDKDF (reference sequence).

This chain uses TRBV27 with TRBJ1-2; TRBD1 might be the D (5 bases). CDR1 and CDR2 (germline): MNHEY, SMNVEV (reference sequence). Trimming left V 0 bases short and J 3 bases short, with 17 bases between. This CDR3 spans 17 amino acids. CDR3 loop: CASSLSLGASTYYGYTF. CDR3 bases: TGTGCCAGCAGTTTATCCCTAGGGGCCTCGACCTACTATGGCTACACCTTC.

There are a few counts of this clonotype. DNA for the CDR3: TGCGCCAGCAGCTCCCCCGAGACAGGGGCTCGGTTCTCCTACGAGCAGTACTTC. Translation: CASSSPETGARFSYEQYF. The chain employs TRBV5-1 and TRBJ2-7; 8 bases line up with TRBD1. Germline trimming cut 3 bases from V and 0 bases from J; bases unmatched to any gene: 14. Germline V gene sequence: CDR1 SGHRS, CDR2 YFSETQ. The CDR3 contains 18 residues.

Written as DNA, the CDR3 is TGCAGCGTCGGCCGGGCGGGCACCGGGGAGCTGTTTTTT. Its protein product is CSVGRAGTGELFF. The chain recombines TRBV29-1 with TRBJ2-2; maybe TRBD2 (5 bases). This CDR3 comprises 13 residues. CDR1 is SQVTM, CDR2 ANQGSEA, per germline. The V end was cut by 6 bases, the J end by 4 bases, with 12 bases between.

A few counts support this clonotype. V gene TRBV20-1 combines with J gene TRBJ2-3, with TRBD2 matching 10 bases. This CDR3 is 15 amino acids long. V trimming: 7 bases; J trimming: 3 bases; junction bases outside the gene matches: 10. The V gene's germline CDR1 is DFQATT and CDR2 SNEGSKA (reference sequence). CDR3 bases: TGCAGTGTTGTCAGCGGGGGGGCCTGGACAGATACGCAGTATTTT. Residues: CSVVSGGAWTDTQYF.

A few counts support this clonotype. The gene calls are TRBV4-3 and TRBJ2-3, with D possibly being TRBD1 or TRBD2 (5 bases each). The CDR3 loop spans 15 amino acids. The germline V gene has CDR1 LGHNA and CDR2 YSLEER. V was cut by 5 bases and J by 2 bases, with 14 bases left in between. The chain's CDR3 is CASSIDTGTTDTQYF. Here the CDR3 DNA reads TGCGCCAGCAGCATAGACACGGGGACCACAGATACGCAGTATTTT.

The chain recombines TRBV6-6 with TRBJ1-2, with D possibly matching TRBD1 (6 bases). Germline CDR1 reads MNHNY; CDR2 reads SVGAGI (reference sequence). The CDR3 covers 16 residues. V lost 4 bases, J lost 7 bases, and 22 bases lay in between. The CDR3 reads CASSSWEGVKVVGYTF. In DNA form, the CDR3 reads TGTGCCAGCAGTTCGTGGGAGGGGGTAAAAGTTGTTGGCTACACCTTC.

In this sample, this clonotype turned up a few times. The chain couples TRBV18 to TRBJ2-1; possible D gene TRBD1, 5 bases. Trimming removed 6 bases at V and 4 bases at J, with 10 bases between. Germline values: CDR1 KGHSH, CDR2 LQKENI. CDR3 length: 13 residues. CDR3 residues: CASSLKGYNEQFF. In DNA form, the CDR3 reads TGTGCCAGCTCCCTCAAGGGGTACAATGAGCAGTTCTTC.

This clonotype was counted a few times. CDR3 sequence: CASSYGQGAVWELFF. In DNA, the CDR3 is TGTGCCAGCAGTTACGGACAGGGGGCAGTTTGGGAGCTGTTTTTT. The chain recombines TRBV6-5 with TRBJ2-2; 11 positions agree with TRBD1. The CDR3 extends over 15 amino acids. Germline assignment: CDR1 MNHEY and CDR2 SVGAGI. V was clipped by 2 bases and J by 9 bases; unmatched bases: 5.